Sequencing of this T cell receptor (beta chain) was carried out in a study of blood T cells in healthy people across ages. In the study overall: Template switching picked up about one barcoded beta molecule for each two T cells.

The V gene lost 5 bases and the J gene lost 2 bases, with 10 bases spanning the gap. CDR1 is SGHTA and CDR2 is FQGNSA in the germline V gene. The CDR3 contains 14 residues. Researchers collected approximately 9.5 milliliters of peripheral blood from every single donor. Isolation recovered at least 6.5 million PBMCs from every sample. Turning to this clonotype: What it recognizes is unknown.

Study-wide findings and caveats: Relative to aged donors, long-lived donors carried more naive CD4+ cells and displayed higher diversity.

Using a J-beta primer mix together with a sample-barcoded 5' primer, a second PCR was run for about 6 to 12 cycles. In TCRdb, the 5' RACE reads were re-called with MiXCR into one record per CDR3 protein. Among 1.4 million or so distinct CDR3 sequences listed, approximately 39% were seen once. The sample comprised blood. The TCR comes from a young woman in good health. V usage is TRBV7-2 and J usage is TRBJ1-5; D remains ambiguous. The DNA of the CDR3 is TGTGCCAGCAGCGTCAAGGGTGGCAATCAGCCCCAGCATTTT. Translation: CASSVKGGNQPQHF.